The 19 T cell receptor beta chains reported below all come from one sample, sequenced in a study of CD8+ T cells in alopecia areata. Treatment specified: oral pan-JAK inhibitor, 5-10 mg twice daily. After isolation, RNA underwent reverse transcription to generate cDNA as the sequencing template. The assay was immunoSEQ multiplex PCR, and TCRdb's table has in-frame clones only and misses some. Of fewer than 250,000 clones in the sample, around 64% were seen once. The sample was CD4+ T cells sorted from blood, taken between weeks 47 and 50, from a patient treated with tofacitinib. The receptors were sampled from a human donor with alopecia areata.

This sequence joins TRBV7-9 and TRBJ2-7; D may be TRBD1 (5 bases). The V and J ends lost 2 bases and 7 bases respectively, with 12 bases between them. CDR3 length: 13 residues. In germline, CDR1 is SEHNR, CDR2 FQNEAQ (reference sequence). CDR3 region: CASSLSGQLEQYF. Here the CDR3 DNA reads TGTGCCAGCAGCTTATCAGGGCAATTAGAGCAGTACTTC.

The CDR3 loop is CASSLVGSGPNQPQHF. CDR3 nucleotides: TGTGCCAGCAGTTTAGTAGGGTCGGGACCCAATCAGCCCCAGCATTTT. This rearrangement joins TRBV28 to TRBJ1-5, with D maybe TRBD1 (5 bases). The CDR3 length is 16 residues. Germline-derived CDR1 and CDR2 are MDHEN and SYDVKM. Trimming cost V 2 bases and J 3 bases, with 14 bases left between them.

The chain has TRBV5-1 and TRBJ2-3; maybe TRBD2 (6 bases). V was trimmed by 0 bases and J by 0 bases, leaving 11 bases between them. The germline CDR1 and CDR2 sequences are SGHRS and YFSETQ. This CDR3 is 16 amino acids long. CDR3 bases: TGCGCCAGCAGCTTGGGCGCGGGGACTAGCACAGATACGCAGTATTTT. This gives the protein CASSLGAGTSTDTQYF.

The gene calls are TRBV25-1 and TRBJ2-3; no definite D call. This CDR3 has 14 amino acids. V lost 4 bases and J lost 1, with 9 bases in between. Germline lookup yields CDR1 MGHDK and CDR2 SYGVNS. CDR3 DNA: TGTGCCAGCAGTGCAATGGTCGGCACAGATACGCAGTATTTT. Translated: CASSAMVGTDTQYF. Supplemented by reference TRBV25-1 and TRBJ2-3, the full variable domain reads EADIYQTPRYLVIGTGKKITLECSQTMGHDKMYWYQQDPGMELHLIHYSYGVNSTEKGDLSSESTVSRIRTEHFPLTLESARPSHTSQYLCASSAMVGTDTQYFGPGTRLTVL.

The count of this clone is one. The chain is built from TRBV5-1 and TRBJ2-7; 15 nucleotides align to TRBD2. The ends lost 4 bases at V and 0 bases at J; junction bases unmatched: 2. CDR1 is SGHRS and CDR2 is YFSETQ in the germline V gene. The CDR3 runs to 16 residues. CDR3 in DNA: TGCGCCAGCAGCACGGGACTAGCGGGGGGCTCCTACGAGCAGTACTTC. Protein product: CASSTGLAGGSYEQYF.

This chain links TRBV30 with TRBJ1-2; D remains unclear. Per germline, CDR1 GTSNPN and CDR2 SVGIG (reference sequence). Trimming removed 2 bases from V and 3 bases from J, with 10 bases in between. The CDR3 is 13 amino acids. The CDR3 sequence: CAWSSASDYGYTF. CDR3 bases: TGTGCCTGGAGTTCTGCATCCGACTATGGCTACACCTTC.

This clone was counted once. The rearrangement links TRBV30 to TRBJ1-2, with a tentative D call TRBD1 (6 bases). This CDR3 is 14 amino acids long. Trimming pared 1 base from V and 7 bases from J, leaving 16 bases between. Germline CDR1 and CDR2: GTSNPN and SVGIG (reference sequence). The CDR3 reads CAWSALDSTSGYTF. CDR3 DNA: TGTGCCTGGAGTGCCCTGGACAGTACTTCTGGCTACACCTTC.

The V and J genes are TRBV10-3 and TRBJ2-7; no clear D. V shed 7 bases and J shed 7 bases, with 17 bases lying between them. CDR1 is ENHRY and CDR2 is SYGVKD in the germline V gene. The CDR3 loop spans 13 amino acids. CDR3 amino acids: CAIKQLFDGEQYF. The CDR3 DNA is TGTGCCATCAAGCAACTGTTCGATGGGGAGCAGTACTTC.

The gene calls are TRBV7-2 and TRBJ1-1; maybe TRBD1 (5 bases). Trimming removed 5 bases from V and 0 bases from J, with 10 bases in between. The CDR3 has 14 amino acids. Per the germline V gene, CDR1 is SGHTA and CDR2 is FQGNSA. CDR3 sequence reads: CASSPATVNTEAFF. In DNA form, the CDR3 reads TGTGCCAGCAGCCCCGCGACAGTGAACACTGAAGCTTTCTTT.

This rearrangement joins TRBV2 to TRBJ1-1; possible D gene TRBD1, 5 bases. V was shortened by 2 bases and J by 6 bases, with 10 bases between the two germline ends. This CDR3 comprises 13 residues. CDR1 is SNHLY and CDR2 is FYNNEI in the germline V gene. The DNA of the CDR3 is TGTGCCAGCAGTGAATTGGGGGAGGCTGAAGCTTTCTTT. Translation: CASSELGEAEAFF.

This chain links TRBV27 with TRBJ1-6; no definite D call. CDR3 length: 13 residues. Germline CDR1 MNHEY, CDR2 SMNVEV (reference sequence). V shed 8 bases and J shed 7 bases, with 12 bases lying between them. The CDR3 DNA is TGTGCCAGCCGAATTGGCGGAAATTCACCCCTCCACTTT. Translated: CASRIGGNSPLHF.

J is TRBJ1-1 and V is TRBV29-1; a weak D match, TRBD1 (5 bases). The CDR3 has 12 amino acids. CDR1 and CDR2 from the germline V gene are SQVTM and ANQGSEA. V lost 7 bases, J lost 1 base, and 10 bases lay in between. CDR3 bases: TGCAGCGGATGCCAGGGGAACACTGAAGCTTTCTTT. Protein: CSGCQGNTEAFF.

The CDR3 region has the DNA TGCAGCGTTGGGGGTTCCTATAATTCACCCCTCCACTTT. Translation gives CSVGGSYNSPLHF. This chain links TRBV29-1 with TRBJ1-6; D call uncertain. The CDR3 extends over 13 amino acids. Germline V gene lookup returns CDR1 SQVTM and CDR2 ANQGSEA. Trimming removed 4 bases from V and 1 base from J, with 5 bases in between.

The chain recombines TRBV7-9 with TRBJ2-7; TRBD1 is a possible D gene (5 bases). V was clipped by 3 bases and J by 5 bases, with 11 bases between them. From germline, CDR1 is SEHNR and CDR2 FQNEAQ (reference sequence). The CDR3 covers 13 residues. CDR3 loop: CASSFRDRNEQYF. For the CDR3, the DNA is TGTGCCAGCAGCTTCAGGGATCGGAACGAGCAGTACTTC.

This chain uses TRBV11-2 with TRBJ2-2; D not certain. The germline V gene has CDR1 SGHAT and CDR2 FQNNGV. Trimming shortened V by 0 bases and J by 5 bases, and 4 bases separated the two germline ends. CDR3 size: 13 residues. Here the CDR3 reads CASSLDGTGELFF. The CDR3 bases are TGTGCCAGCAGCTTAGACGGTACCGGGGAGCTGTTTTTT. The entire variable domain, with the rest obtained from reference TRBV11-2 and TRBJ2-2, is as follows: EAGVAQSPRYKIIEKRQSVAFWCNPISGHATLYWYQQILGQGPKLLIQFQNNGVVDDSQLPKDRFSAERLKGVDSTLKIQPAKLEDSAVYLCASSLDGTGELFFGEGSRLTVL.

V and J are TRBV25-1 and TRBJ1-6; 9 bases line up with TRBD1. Germline V CDR1 and CDR2: MGHDK, SYGVNS. Trimming took 3 bases from V and 0 from J; bases not matched to a gene: 3. The CDR3 spans 17 residues. The CDR3 DNA reads as TGTGCCAGCAGTGAGGGGACAGGGAGCTCCTATAATTCACCCCTCCACTTT. Translation gives CASSEGTGSSYNSPLHF.

This clone was seen just once. This chain links TRBV7-2 with TRBJ2-1, with 9 bases lining up with TRBD2. The CDR3 loop spans 15 amino acids. The junction had 6 bases not matched to a gene; V was cut back by 6 bases and J by 3 bases. Germline CDR1 SGHTA, CDR2 FQGNSA. In DNA, the CDR3 is TGTGCCAGCAGAGTCAGCGGGGGGCACTACAATGAGCAGTTCTTC. Translation: CASRVSGGHYNEQFF.

The chain recombines TRBV5-1 with TRBJ2-3; 9 bases agree with TRBD2. Germline-derived CDR1 and CDR2 are SGHRS and YFSETQ. The CDR3 runs 17 residues. V trimming: 4 bases; J trimming: 4 bases; junction bases outside the gene matches: 13. The CDR3 sequence: CASSHPQGSGGPDTQYF. CDR3 nucleotides: TGCGCCAGCAGCCACCCCCAGGGTAGCGGGGGTCCAGATACGCAGTATTTT.

This clone was detected once. The CDR3 here is CASSQVDKRGETQYF. DNA of the CDR3: TGCGCCAGCAGCCAAGTAGATAAGAGGGGAGAGACCCAGTACTTC. V usage is TRBV4-3 and J usage is TRBJ2-5; D is perhaps TRBD1 or TRBD2 (5 bases each). Trimming took off 1 base at V and 4 bases at J, with 13 bases between the two ends. CDR3 size: 15 residues. Germline lookup yields CDR1 LGHNA and CDR2 YSLEER.